This TCR beta chain was captured in a study of T-cell memory formation after mild COVID-19. Each CDR3 protein gets one entry after TCRdb re-called the 5' RACE reads with MiXCR. The sample lists 220,000 or so distinct CDR3 sequences, 9% to 10% occurring once. The CDR3 covers 13 residues. Trimming left V 5 bases short and J 5 bases short, with 11 bases between. The germline V gene encodes CDR1 SGHTA and CDR2 FQGTGA. This chain joins TRBV7-3 and TRBJ2-3, with D tentatively TRBD2 (6 bases). The TCR originated in a man in his late teens or twenties who had mild COVID-19 (a few samples of this study predate the infection). Cell type and time point are not known. Sequenced sample: PBMCs or a T cell subset sorted from them (not recorded which). CDR3 nucleotides: TGTGCCAGCAGCCCGACTAGAGAAGATACGCAGTATTTT. Amino acids: CASSPTREDTQYF.